The clone carrying this T cell receptor (beta chain) was found a few times. A second PCR, run for roughly 7 to 11 cycles, used a sample-barcoded 5' primer plus a J-beta primer mix. TCRdb passed the 5' RACE reads through MiXCR, listing each CDR3 protein once. The top ten clones hold approximately 17% of a sample with about 1 million distinct CDR3 sequences, more than 40% of them seen once. This sample stems from a study of blood T cells in healthy people across ages. CDR3 length: 13 amino acids. Trimming stripped 0 bases from V and 12 bases from J, with 12 bases between. Germline assignment: CDR1 MNHEY and CDR2 SVGEGT.

The chain joins TRBV6-2 or TRBV6-3 to TRBJ2-4; D is perhaps TRBD1 (5 bases). Source material: blood. The TCR originated in a woman aged 60-70 years in good health. The CDR3: CASSYSNGASQYF. The CDR3 bases are TGTGCCAGCAGTTACTCGAATGGGGCGAGTCAGTACTTC.